The entry below describes one TCR beta chain. Its antigen is unknown. The entry originates in a study of graft-versus-host responses after intestinal transplantation. Whole-study context: Anti-thymocyte globulin induction, then tacrolimus and steroids for about 3 years, went to all recipients. Findings of the study overall: GvH clones turned up in recipient marrow; some had shown up first in ileum or blood.

Tissue from the graft was processed to free its intraepithelial and lamina propria lymphocytes. Libraries were prepared by immunoSEQ multiplex PCR; TCRdb keeps only in-frame clonotypes and omits some of them. The repertoire holds 35,000 to 40,000 clones, with approximately 90% as singletons. Germline loops: CDR1 GTSNPN, CDR2 SVGIG (reference sequence). The CDR3 loop spans 15 amino acids. Germline trimming cut 3 bases from V and 1 base from J; bases unmatched to any gene: 5. This receptor was taken from a human patient who received an intestinal transplant, so some T cells may come from the graft donor. The chain joins TRBV30 to TRBJ2-3, with TRBD2 matching 9 bases. The specimen comprised ileum tissue, sampled less than 210 days after intestinal transplant. The CDR3 DNA sequence: TGTGCCTGGAGCACTAGCGGGTACCGCACAGATACGCAGTATTTT. Translation gives CAWSTSGYRTDTQYF.